This T cell receptor (beta chain) appears in the sequencing data of a study of a mutant IDH1 vaccine in newly diagnosed glioma. Study overall: A roughly 62% male, 37.5% female split and a mean age of about 40 years characterized treated patients. It was radiotherapy, temozolomide, or both that patients received previously, with most receiving both.

This table comes from immunoSEQ multiplex PCR, and its TCRdb copy is limited to in-frame clones, with some not included. The sample includes about 34,000 clones, around 80% seen only once; the top ten take roughly 9%. The study, taken as a whole, reports: Overall, around 94% of patients had vaccine-induced immune responses.

Germline V gives CDR1 SQVTM, CDR2 ANQGSEA. The V gene lost 0 bases and the J gene lost 6 bases, with 13 bases spanning the gap. This CDR3 has 14 residues. The time point here: baseline, week 1 (first vaccination visit). Stated treatment: pre-vaccination baseline after standard-of-care therapy. As concerns this clone: Its antigen remains unknown.

The rearrangement links TRBV29-1 to TRBJ2-3, with D perhaps matching TRBD1 (5 bases). The receptor comes from a man in his fifties or sixties with glioma. Some clones in this sample may be carry-over from other donors' samples. Sequencing used peripheral blood mononuclear cells (PBMCs), obtained from a glioma patient treated with radiotherapy, temozolomide or both. The CDR3 DNA is TGCAGCGTTGAAGAGGGTGGGGCTGGTGATACGCAGTATTTT. This codes for CSVEEGGAGDTQYF.